A selection of T cell receptor beta chains follows, all from one sample in a study of blood T cell repertoires in COVID-19. Profiled with immunoSEQ multiplex PCR; TCRdb holds only in-frame clones, not every one. The data hold about 180,000 clones, with 80% to 85% observed a single time. The source material was peripheral blood. These receptors were taken from a woman aged 80 or over with COVID-19, enrolled during active disease. Both conserved end residues are part of each CDR3. The D gene is left open where the match is weak. Size is stated for part of the rows, as once, few or many counts, or as a class when the clone is expanded.

TRBV19,NA,TRBJ2-2,NA,TGTGCCAGTAGTACGGGCGCGGGCGGGGAGCTGTTTTTT,CASSTGAGGELFF
TRBV3-1/TRBV3-2,once,TRBJ2-1,TRBD2,TGTGCCAGCAGCCAAGGTCACAGCGGGAGACCATCCTACAATGAGCAGTTCTTC,CASSQGHSGRPSYNEQFF
TRBV27,NA,TRBJ1-1,NA,TGTGCCAGCAGTTTATACTACAGGGCCGGAGAAGCTTTCTTT,CASSLYYRAGEAFF
TRBV6-5,NA,TRBJ1-5,NA,TGTGCCAGCAGTTACTCACTAAATCAGCCCCAGCATTTT,CASSYSLNQPQHF
TRBV9,NA,TRBJ2-7,TRBD2,TGTGCCAGCAGCGTAGGGCCGGGACTAAACTACGAGCAGTACTTC,CASSVGPGLNYEQYF
TRBV7-9,NA,TRBJ1-1,NA,TGTGCCAGCAGCCCGAGGACTCCGGTGAACACTGAAGCTTTCTTT,CASSPRTPVNTEAFF
TRBV11-3,once,TRBJ1-1,NA,TGTGCCAGCAGCTTATCTACGAACACTGAAGCTTTCTTT,CASSLSTNTEAFF
TRBV3-1/TRBV3-2,few,TRBJ2-7,TRBD1,TGTGCCAGCAGCCCTGGGACAGGGTGGTACGAGCAGTACTTC,CASSPGTGWYEQYF
TRBV7-3,NA,TRBJ1-3,NA,TGTGCCAGCAGCCCCTCCCGACAGGTAACTGGAAACACCATATATTTT,CASSPSRQVTGNTIYF
TRBV6-1,NA,TRBJ2-7,TRBD1,TGTGCCAGCAGTGAAGGGGGGACAGCATCCTACGAGCAGTACTTC,CASSEGGTASYEQYF
TRBV7-8,NA,TRBJ2-3,TRBD2,TGTGCCAGCAGCTTAGGCGGCGCGGGAGGAGCAGATACGCAGTATTTT,CASSLGGAGGADTQYF
TRBV11-3,NA,TRBJ1-6,NA,TGTGCCAGCAGAGTTCGCAGGGGCGATGGAAATTCACCCCTCCACTTT,CASRVRRGDGNSPLHF